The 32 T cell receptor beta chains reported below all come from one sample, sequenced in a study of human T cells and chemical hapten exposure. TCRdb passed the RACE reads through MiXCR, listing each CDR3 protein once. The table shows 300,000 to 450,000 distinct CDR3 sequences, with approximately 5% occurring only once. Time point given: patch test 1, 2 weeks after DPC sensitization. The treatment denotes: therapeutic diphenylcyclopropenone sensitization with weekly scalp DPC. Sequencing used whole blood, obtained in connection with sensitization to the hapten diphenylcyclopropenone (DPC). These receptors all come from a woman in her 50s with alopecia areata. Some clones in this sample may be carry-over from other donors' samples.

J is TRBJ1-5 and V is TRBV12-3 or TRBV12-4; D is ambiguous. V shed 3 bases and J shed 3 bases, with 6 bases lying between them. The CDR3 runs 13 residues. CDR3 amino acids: CASSFQANQPQHF. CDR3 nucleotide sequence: TGTGCCAGCAGTTTTCAGGCCAATCAGCCCCAGCATTTT.

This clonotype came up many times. The CDR3 nucleotides are TGCGCCAGCAGCCAAGGGAGAGGGGGACGCGAAAAACTGTTTTTT. Translating it yields CASSQGRGGREKLFF. The V and J genes are TRBV4-3 and TRBJ1-4, with D possibly TRBD1 on 6 matching bases. This CDR3 has 15 amino acids. V lost 1 base and J 8 bases, leaving 14 bases between the germline ends. The germline gives CDR1 LGHNA, CDR2 YSLEER.

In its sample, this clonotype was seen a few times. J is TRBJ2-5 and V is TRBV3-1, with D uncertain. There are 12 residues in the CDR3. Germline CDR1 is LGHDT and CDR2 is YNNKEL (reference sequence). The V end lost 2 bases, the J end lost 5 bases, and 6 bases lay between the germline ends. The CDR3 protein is CASSQNLETQYF. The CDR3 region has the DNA TGTGCCAGCAGCCAAAATTTGGAGACCCAGTACTTC.

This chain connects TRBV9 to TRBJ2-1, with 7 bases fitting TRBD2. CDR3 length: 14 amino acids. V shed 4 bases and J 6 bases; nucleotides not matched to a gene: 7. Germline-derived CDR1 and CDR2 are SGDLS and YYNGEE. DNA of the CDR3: TGTGCCAGCAGCCCCTGGGACTACCTCAATGAGCAGTTCTTC. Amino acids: CASSPWDYLNEQFF.

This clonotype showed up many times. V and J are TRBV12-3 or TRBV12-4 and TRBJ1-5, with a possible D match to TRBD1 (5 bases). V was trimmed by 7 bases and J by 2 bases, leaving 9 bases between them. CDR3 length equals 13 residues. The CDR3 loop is CASTRGGNQPQHF. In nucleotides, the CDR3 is TGTGCCAGCACCCGGGGGGGCAATCAGCCCCAGCATTTT.

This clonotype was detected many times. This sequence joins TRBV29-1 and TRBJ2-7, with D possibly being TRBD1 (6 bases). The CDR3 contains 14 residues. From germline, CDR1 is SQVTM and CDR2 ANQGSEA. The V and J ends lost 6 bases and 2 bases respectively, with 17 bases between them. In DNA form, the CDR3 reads TGCAGCGTGGCTTCCAGGGGCCGAGCCTACGAGCAGTACTTC. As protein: CSVASRGRAYEQYF.

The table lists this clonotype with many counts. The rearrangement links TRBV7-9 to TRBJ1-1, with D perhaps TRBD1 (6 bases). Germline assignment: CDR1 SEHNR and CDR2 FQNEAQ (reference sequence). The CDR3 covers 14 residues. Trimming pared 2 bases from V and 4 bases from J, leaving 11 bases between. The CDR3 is CASSLSQGITEAFF. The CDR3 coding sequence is TGTGCCAGCAGCTTATCACAGGGAATCACTGAAGCTTTCTTT.

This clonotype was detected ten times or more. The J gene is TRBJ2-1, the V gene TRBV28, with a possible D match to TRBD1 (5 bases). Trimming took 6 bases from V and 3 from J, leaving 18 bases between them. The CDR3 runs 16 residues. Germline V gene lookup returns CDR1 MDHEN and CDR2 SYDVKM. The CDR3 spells CASRGLAGIVYNEQFF. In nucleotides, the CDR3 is TGTGCCAGCAGAGGGCTGGCAGGGATTGTCTACAATGAGCAGTTCTTC.

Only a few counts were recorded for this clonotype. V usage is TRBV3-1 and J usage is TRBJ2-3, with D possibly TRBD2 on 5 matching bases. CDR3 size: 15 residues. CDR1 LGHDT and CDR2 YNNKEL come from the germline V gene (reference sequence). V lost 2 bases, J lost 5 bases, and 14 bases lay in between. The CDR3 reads CASSQSGLEGDTQYF. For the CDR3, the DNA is TGTGCCAGCAGCCAAAGCGGACTCGAAGGAGATACGCAGTATTTT.

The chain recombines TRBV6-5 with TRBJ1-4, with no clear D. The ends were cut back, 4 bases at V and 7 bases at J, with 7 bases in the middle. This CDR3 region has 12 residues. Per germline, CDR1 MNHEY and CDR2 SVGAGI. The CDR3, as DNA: TGTGCCAGCAGTTCTCTGGGTGAAAAACTGTTTTTT. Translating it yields CASSSLGEKLFF.

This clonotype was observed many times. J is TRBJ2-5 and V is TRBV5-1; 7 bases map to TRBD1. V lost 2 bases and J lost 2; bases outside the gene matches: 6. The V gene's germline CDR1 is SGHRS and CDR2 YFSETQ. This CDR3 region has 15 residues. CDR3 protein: CASSLLPGQQETQYF. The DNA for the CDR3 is TGCGCCAGCAGCTTATTACCGGGACAGCAAGAGACCCAGTACTTC.

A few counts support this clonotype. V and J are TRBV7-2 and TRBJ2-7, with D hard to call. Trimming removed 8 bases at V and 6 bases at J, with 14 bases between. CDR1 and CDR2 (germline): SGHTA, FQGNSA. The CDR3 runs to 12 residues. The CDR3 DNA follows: TGTGCCAGCGGTCGAAGTGTCGGCGAGCAGTACTTC. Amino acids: CASGRSVGEQYF.

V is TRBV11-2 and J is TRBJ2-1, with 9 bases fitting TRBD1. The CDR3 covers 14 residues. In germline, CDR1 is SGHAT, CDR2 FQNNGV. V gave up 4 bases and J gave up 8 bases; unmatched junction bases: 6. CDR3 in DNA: TGTGCCAGCAGCTCGGCACAGGGGGCGCATGAGCAGTTCTTC. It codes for CASSSAQGAHEQFF. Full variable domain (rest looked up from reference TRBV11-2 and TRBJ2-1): EAGVAQSPRYKIIEKRQSVAFWCNPISGHATLYWYQQILGQGPKLLIQFQNNGVVDDSQLPKDRFSAERLKGVDSTLKIQPAKLEDSAVYLCASSSAQGAHEQFFGPGTRLTVL.

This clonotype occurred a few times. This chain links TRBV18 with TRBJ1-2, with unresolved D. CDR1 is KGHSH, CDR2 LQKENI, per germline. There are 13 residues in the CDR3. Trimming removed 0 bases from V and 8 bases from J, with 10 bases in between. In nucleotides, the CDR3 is TGTGCCAGCTCACCACCGGGGAGAGTCGGCTACACCTTC. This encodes CASSPPGRVGYTF. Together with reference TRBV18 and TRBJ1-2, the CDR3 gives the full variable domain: NAGVMQNPRHLVRRRGQEARLRCSPMKGHSHVYWYRQLPEEGLKFMVYLQKENIIDESGMPKERFSAEFPKEGPSILRIQQVVRGDSAAYFCASSPPGRVGYTFGSGTRLTVV.

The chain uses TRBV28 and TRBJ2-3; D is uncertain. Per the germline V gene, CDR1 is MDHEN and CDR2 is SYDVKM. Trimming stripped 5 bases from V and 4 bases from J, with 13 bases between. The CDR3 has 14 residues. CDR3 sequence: CASSQAIRSDTQYF. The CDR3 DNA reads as TGTGCCAGCAGTCAAGCGATCAGGTCAGATACGCAGTATTTT.

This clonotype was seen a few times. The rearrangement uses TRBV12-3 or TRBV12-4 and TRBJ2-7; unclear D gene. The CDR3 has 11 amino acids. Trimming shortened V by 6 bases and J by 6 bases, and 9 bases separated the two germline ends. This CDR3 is CASSNGPEQYF. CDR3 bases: TGTGCCAGCAGCAACGGCCCCGAGCAGTACTTC.

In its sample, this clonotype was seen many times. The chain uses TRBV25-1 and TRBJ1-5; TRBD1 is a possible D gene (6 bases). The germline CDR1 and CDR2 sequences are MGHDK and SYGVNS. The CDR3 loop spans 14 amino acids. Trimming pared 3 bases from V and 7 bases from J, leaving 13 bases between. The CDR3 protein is CASSETGAYQPQHF. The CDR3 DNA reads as TGTGCCAGCAGTGAGACAGGAGCCTACCAGCCCCAGCATTTT.

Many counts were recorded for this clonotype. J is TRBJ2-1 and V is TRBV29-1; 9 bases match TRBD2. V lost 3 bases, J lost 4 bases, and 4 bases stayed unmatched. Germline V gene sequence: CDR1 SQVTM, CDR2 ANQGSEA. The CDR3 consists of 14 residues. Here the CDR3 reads CSVDSAGGYNEQFF. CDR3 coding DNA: TGCAGCGTTGACTCCGCGGGAGGGTACAATGAGCAGTTCTTC.

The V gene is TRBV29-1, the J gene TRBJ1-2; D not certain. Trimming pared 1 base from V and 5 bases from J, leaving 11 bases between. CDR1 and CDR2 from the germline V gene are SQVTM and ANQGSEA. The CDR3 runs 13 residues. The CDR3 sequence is CSVEGGGLYGYTF. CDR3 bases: TGCAGCGTTGAAGGGGGAGGGCTGTATGGCTACACCTTC.

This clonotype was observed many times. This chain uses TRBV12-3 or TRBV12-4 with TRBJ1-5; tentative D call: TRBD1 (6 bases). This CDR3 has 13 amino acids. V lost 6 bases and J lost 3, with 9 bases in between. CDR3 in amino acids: CASRKGDNQPQHF. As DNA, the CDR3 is TGTGCCAGCAGGAAGGGGGACAATCAGCCCCAGCATTTT.

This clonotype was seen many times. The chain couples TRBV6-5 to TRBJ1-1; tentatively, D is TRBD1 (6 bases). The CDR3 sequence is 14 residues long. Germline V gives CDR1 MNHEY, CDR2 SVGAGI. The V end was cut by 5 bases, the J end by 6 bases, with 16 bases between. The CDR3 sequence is CASSTLDRKAEAFF. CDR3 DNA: TGTGCCAGCAGTACCCTAGACAGGAAGGCTGAAGCTTTCTTT.

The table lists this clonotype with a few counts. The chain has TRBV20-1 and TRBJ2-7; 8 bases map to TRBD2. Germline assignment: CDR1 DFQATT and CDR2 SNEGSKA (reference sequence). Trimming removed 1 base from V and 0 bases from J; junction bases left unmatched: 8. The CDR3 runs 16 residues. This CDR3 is CSARVWSGGFSYEQYF. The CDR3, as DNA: TGCAGTGCTAGAGTTTGGAGCGGGGGCTTCTCCTACGAGCAGTACTTC.

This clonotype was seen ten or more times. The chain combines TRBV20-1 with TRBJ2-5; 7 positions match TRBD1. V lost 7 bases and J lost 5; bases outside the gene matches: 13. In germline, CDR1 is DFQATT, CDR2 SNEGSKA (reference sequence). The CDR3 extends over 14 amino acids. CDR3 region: CSGGGGGPRETQYF. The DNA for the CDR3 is TGCAGTGGAGGGGGCGGAGGCCCCCGGGAGACCCAGTACTTC.

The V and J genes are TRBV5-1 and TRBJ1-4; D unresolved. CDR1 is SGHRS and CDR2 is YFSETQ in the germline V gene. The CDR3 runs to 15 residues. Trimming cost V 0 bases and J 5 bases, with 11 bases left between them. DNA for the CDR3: TGCGCCAGCAGCTTGGACGGTAGATCGAATGAAAAACTGTTTTTT. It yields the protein CASSLDGRSNEKLFF.

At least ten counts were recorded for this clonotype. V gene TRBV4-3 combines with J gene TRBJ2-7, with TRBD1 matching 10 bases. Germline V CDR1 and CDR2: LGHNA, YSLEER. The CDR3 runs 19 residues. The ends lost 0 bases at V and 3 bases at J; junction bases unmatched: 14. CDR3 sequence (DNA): TGCGCCAGCAGCCAAGATCTATTGGAACCGGGACAGGGGAACTACGAGCAGTACTTC. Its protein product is CASSQDLLEPGQGNYEQYF.

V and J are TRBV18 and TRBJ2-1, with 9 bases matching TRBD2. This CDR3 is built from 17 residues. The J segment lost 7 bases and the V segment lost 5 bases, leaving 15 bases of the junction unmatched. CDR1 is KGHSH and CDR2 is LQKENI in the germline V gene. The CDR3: CASSEVGSGRNLNEQFF. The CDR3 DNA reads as TGTGCCAGCTCAGAAGTTGGTAGCGGGAGAAATCTAAATGAGCAGTTCTTC. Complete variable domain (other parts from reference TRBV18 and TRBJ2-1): NAGVMQNPRHLVRRRGQEARLRCSPMKGHSHVYWYRQLPEEGLKFMVYLQKENIIDESGMPKERFSAEFPKEGPSILRIQQVVRGDSAAYFCASSEVGSGRNLNEQFFGPGTRLTVL.

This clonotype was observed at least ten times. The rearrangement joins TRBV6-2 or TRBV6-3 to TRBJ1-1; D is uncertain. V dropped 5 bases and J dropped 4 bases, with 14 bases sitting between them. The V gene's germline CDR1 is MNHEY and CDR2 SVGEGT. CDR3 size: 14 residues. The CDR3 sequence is CASSPTRGITEAFF. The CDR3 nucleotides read TGTGCCAGCAGTCCCACACGGGGAATCACTGAAGCTTTCTTT.

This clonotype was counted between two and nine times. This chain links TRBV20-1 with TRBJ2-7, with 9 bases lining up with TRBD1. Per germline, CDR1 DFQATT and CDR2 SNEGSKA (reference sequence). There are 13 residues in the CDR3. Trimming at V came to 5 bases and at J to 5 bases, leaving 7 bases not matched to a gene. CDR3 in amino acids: CSAPRDRVNEQYF. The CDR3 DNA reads TGCAGTGCTCCCCGGGACAGGGTCAACGAGCAGTACTTC.

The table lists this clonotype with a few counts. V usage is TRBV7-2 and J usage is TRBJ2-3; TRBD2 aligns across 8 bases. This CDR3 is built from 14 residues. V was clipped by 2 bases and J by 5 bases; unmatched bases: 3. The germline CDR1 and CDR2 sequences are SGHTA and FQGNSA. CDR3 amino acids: CASSLRGGGDTQYF. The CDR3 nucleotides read TGTGCCAGCAGCTTACGGGGGGGCGGAGATACGCAGTATTTT.

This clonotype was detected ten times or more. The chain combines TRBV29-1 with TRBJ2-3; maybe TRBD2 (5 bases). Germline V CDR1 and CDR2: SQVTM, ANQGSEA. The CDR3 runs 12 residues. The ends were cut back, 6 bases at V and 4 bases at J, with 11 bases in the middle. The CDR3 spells CSVPAGADTQYF. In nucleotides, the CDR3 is TGCAGCGTCCCAGCCGGGGCAGATACGCAGTATTTT.

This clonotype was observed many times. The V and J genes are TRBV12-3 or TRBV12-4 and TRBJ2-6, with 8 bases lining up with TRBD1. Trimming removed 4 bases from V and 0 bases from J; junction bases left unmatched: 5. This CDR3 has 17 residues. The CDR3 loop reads CASSSGTGGSGANVLTF. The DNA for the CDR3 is TGTGCCAGCAGTTCCGGGACAGGCGGCTCTGGGGCCAACGTCCTGACTTTC.

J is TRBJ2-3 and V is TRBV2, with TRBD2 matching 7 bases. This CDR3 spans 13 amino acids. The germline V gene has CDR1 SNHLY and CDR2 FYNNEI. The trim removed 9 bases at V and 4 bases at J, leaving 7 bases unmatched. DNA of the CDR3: TGTGCCAGTAAGCGGGGAGGCGCAGATACGCAGTATTTT. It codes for CASKRGGADTQYF.